This T cell receptor (beta chain) was identified in a study of cytomegalovirus exposure and HLA in healthy donors. Study outcomes and limitations: With further analysis later on, most CMV-associated TCR beta chains appeared HLA-restricted.

The PCR employed 60 Vbeta primers together with 13 Jbeta primers. Sequencing used immunoSEQ multiplex PCR; TCRdb keeps in-frame clones, though not all of them. This sample has about 150,000 clones; approximately 70% occur once, and the top ten carry 2% to 2.5%. This clone appeared a few times. Its antigen is as yet unknown. Germline V gene data show CDR1 as SGHVS and CDR2 as FQNEAQ. The V gene end was trimmed by 5 bases and the J gene end by 8 bases; junction bases not matched to a gene: 4. The CDR3 extends over 13 amino acids. The specimen was PBMCs. This TCR derives from a woman aged 55 to 70 in good health and CMV-seropositive. The rearrangement uses TRBV7-8 and TRBJ2-1, with 9 bases identical to TRBD1. CDR3 nucleotides: TGTGCCAGCAGCCTACAGGGGGCATATGAGCAGTTCTTC. This encodes CASSLQGAYEQFF.